This section outlines one T cell receptor (beta chain) sequence together with its context. No antigen is known for it. Germline CDR1 is MNHEY and CDR2 is SMNVEV (reference sequence). With 6 bases removed from V and 4 bases from J, the gap between germline ends came to 15 bases. The CDR3 has 14 amino acids. These data come from a study of tumor-infiltrating lymphocytes in localized non-small cell lung cancer. Study as a whole: Some samples were collected after neoadjuvant chemotherapy; smokers, never-smokers and several histologies were included. Tumor tissue and non-adjacent uninvolved lung came from each patient. Whole-study findings and limits: TCRbeta sequencing showed higher T cell infiltration in tumors than uninvolved lung. Tumor T-cell fraction from TCR sequencing was not associated with recurrence-free survival (p = 0.61).

TCRdb's table, derived via immunoSEQ multiplex PCR, lists solely in-frame clones and lacks some. The data hold some 21,000 clones, with approximately 80% observed a single time. This sequence was found in a human donor with non-small cell lung cancer. The sample comprised lung tumor tissue. V gene TRBV27 combines with J gene TRBJ1-2; D unclear. The CDR3 region is CASSRASYGYGYTF. CDR3 DNA sequence: TGTGCCAGCAGCCGCGCCTCTTACGGCTATGGCTACACCTTC.